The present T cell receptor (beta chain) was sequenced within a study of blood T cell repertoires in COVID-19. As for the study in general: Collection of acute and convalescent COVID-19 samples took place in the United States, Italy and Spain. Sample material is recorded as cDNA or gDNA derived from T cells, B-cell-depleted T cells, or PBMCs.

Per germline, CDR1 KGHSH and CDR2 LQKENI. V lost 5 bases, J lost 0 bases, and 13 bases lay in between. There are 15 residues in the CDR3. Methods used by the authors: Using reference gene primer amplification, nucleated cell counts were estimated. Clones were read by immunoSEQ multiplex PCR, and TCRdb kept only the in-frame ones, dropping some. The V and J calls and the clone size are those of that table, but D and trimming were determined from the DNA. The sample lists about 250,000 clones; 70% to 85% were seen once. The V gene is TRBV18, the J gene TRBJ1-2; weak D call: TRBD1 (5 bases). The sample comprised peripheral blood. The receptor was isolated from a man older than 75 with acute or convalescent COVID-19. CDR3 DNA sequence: TGTGCCAGCTCAGGGTTAACGACAGCTAACTATGGCTACACCTTC. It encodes CASSGLTTANYGYTF. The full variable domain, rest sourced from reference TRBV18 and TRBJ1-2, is NAGVMQNPRHLVRRRGQEARLRCSPMKGHSHVYWYRQLPEEGLKFMVYLQKENIIDESGMPKERFSAEFPKEGPSILRIQQVVRGDSAAYFCASSGLTTANYGYTFGSGTRLTVV.